This entry lists 16 T cell receptor beta chains sequenced from one sample in a study of HIV-infected patients and healthy controls. In TCRdb, the 5' RACE reads were re-called with MiXCR into one record per CDR3 protein. The sample shows around 64,000 distinct CDR3 sequences, 16% of them seen only once. The sequencing sample was made of CD4+ T cells from blood. These receptors originate from a human donor in good health.

This clonotype has a count of ten or more. The rearrangement joins TRBV7-2 to TRBJ2-7; TRBD2 matches at 8 bases. Trimming removed 3 bases from V and 3 bases from J; junction bases left unmatched: 7. Germline loops: CDR1 SGHTA, CDR2 FQGNSA. The CDR3 runs to 15 residues. CDR3 loop: CASSLTGTSLYEQYF. The CDR3 bases are TGTGCCAGCAGCTTGACCGGGACTAGTCTCTACGAGCAGTACTTC.

V usage is TRBV15 and J usage is TRBJ2-1; 8 positions match TRBD1. Germline V gene sequence: CDR1 LNHNV, CDR2 YYDKDF (reference sequence). Losses at the gene ends were 4 bases for V and 12 bases for J; bases not matched to a gene: 11. This CDR3 has 14 residues. The DNA for the CDR3 is TGTGCCACCAGCAAACACACAGGGGGTACGGGGCAGTTCTTC. Its protein is CATSKHTGGTGQFF.

This clonotype was observed a few times. This chain joins TRBV5-1 and TRBJ1-2; D gene unclear. Per the germline V gene, CDR1 is SGHRS and CDR2 is YFSETQ. With 5 bases removed from V and 2 bases from J, the gap between germline ends came to 7 bases. This CDR3 is built from 12 residues. The CDR3 bases are TGCGCCAGCAGGGACGGAAACTATGGCTACACCTTC. Its translation: CASRDGNYGYTF.

V usage is TRBV6-1 and J usage is TRBJ2-7, with D unclear. CDR3 length equals 16 residues. Germline values: CDR1 MNHNS, CDR2 SASEGT. Trimming removed 6 bases at V and 0 bases at J, with 18 bases between. This CDR3 is CASSLGPTGISYEQYF. For the CDR3, the DNA is TGTGCCAGCAGCCTCGGCCCAACTGGCATCTCCTACGAGCAGTACTTC.

This chain links TRBV7-3 with TRBJ2-1; 12 bases agree with TRBD2. The CDR3 is 16 amino acids. From germline, CDR1 is SGHTA and CDR2 FQGTGA. Trimming removed 6 bases from V and 8 bases from J; junction bases left unmatched: 11. This CDR3 reads CASSKGRLAGVDEQFF. CDR3 sequence (DNA): TGTGCCAGCAGTAAGGGGCGACTAGCGGGGGTGGATGAGCAGTTCTTC.

Of note for this clonotype: The junction does not match germline at one end; this may be a read error. The rearrangement joins TRBV5-1 to TRBJ2-7; 9 bases match TRBD1. The germline CDR1 and CDR2 sequences are SGHRS and YFSETQ. The CDR3 covers 16 residues. Here the CDR3 reads CARSLMTGTGSGEQYF. The CDR3, as DNA: TGCGCCAGAAGCTTGATGACCGGGACAGGGTCGGGCGAGCAGTACTTC.

This clonotype was seen ten or more times. The chain employs TRBV7-2 and TRBJ1-6, with 9 bases fitting TRBD1. In germline, CDR1 is SGHTA, CDR2 FQGNSA. V gave up 10 bases and J gave up 9 bases; unmatched junction bases: 10. CDR3 size: 14 residues. CDR3 sequence reads: CATRTGTGSSPLHF. CDR3 nucleotides: TGTGCCACCAGAACCGGGACAGGGTCTTCACCCCTCCACTTT. Supplemented by reference TRBV7-2 and TRBJ1-6, the full variable domain reads GAGVSQSPSNKVTEKGKDVELRCDPISGHTALYWYRQSLGQGLEFLIYFQGNSAPDKSGLPSDRFSAERTGGSVSTLTIQRTQQEDSAVYLCATRTGTGSSPLHFGNGTRLTVT.

V is TRBV7-2 and J is TRBJ1-1; 8 nucleotides match TRBD1. Germline V gene data show CDR1 as SGHTA and CDR2 as FQGNSA. This CDR3 is 15 amino acids long. The V and J ends lost 5 bases and 5 bases, in that order; junction bases with no gene match: 10. The CDR3 spells CASSLRTGRGTEAFF. CDR3 in DNA: TGTGCCAGCAGCCTCCGGACAGGGCGAGGGACTGAAGCTTTCTTT.

Many counts were recorded for this clonotype. V usage is TRBV7-2 and J usage is TRBJ1-2; D not certain. The CDR3 length is 11 residues. The V end was cut by 5 bases, the J end by 7 bases, with 8 bases between. The germline V gene has CDR1 SGHTA and CDR2 FQGNSA. DNA for the CDR3: TGTGCCAGCAGCAGGGTGTCTGGCTACACCTTC. It translates to CASSRVSGYTF.

The rearrangement uses TRBV6-2 or TRBV6-3 and TRBJ1-1, with 7 bases matching TRBD1. Germline-derived CDR1 and CDR2 are MNHEY and SVGEGT. CDR3 length: 15 residues. The J segment lost 0 bases and the V segment lost 6 bases, leaving 7 bases of the junction unmatched. CDR3 residues: CASRPPDRLNTEAFF. For the CDR3, the DNA is TGTGCCAGCAGACCCCCGGACAGGCTGAACACTGAAGCTTTCTTT.

As concerns this clonotype: This may arise from a read error, as a much more abundant clone is one base away. The V and J genes are TRBV20-1 and TRBJ2-5; 11 bases are shared with TRBD2. The germline V gene has CDR1 DFQATT and CDR2 SNEGSKA (reference sequence). The CDR3 contains 14 residues. The CDR3 DNA is TGCAGTGCTAGTACTAGCGGGAGACAAGAGACCCGGTACTTC. Its protein is CSASTSGRQETRYF.

The chain recombines TRBV20-1 with TRBJ2-5, with 8 bases identical to TRBD1. CDR3 length equals 14 residues. Germline trimming cut 3 bases from V and 5 bases from J; bases unmatched to any gene: 8. The germline gives CDR1 DFQATT, CDR2 SNEGSKA (reference sequence). CDR3 bases: TGCAGTGCTAGGGAGGACAGGGTGAAGGAGACCCAGTACTTC. Translation gives CSAREDRVKETQYF.

This clonotype was found a few times. V usage is TRBV29-1 and J usage is TRBJ2-7; TRBD2 matches 8 bases. The CDR3 extends over 13 amino acids. The ends lost 7 bases at V and 5 bases at J; junction bases unmatched: 10. Germline V gene lookup returns CDR1 SQVTM and CDR2 ANQGSEA. The DNA for the CDR3 is TGCAGCGCCGCCGGGACTAGTCCCCACGAGCAGTACTTC. Translation: CSAAGTSPHEQYF.

This chain uses TRBV7-9 with TRBJ2-2; the match to TRBD1 covers 7 bases. The V gene end was trimmed by 4 bases and the J gene end by 5 bases; junction bases not matched to a gene: 7. The CDR3 spans 15 residues. Germline V gene data show CDR1 as SEHNR and CDR2 as FQNEAQ (reference sequence). The CDR3 protein is CASSSGQRQTGELFF. CDR3 nucleotides: TGTGCCAGCAGCTCGGGACAGAGACAAACCGGGGAGCTGTTTTTT.

The chain links TRBV4-2 to TRBJ1-6, with D unclear. Between the trimmed V and J ends, which lost 1 base and 12 bases, there was a span of 7 bases. Germline V gene sequence: CDR1 LGHNA, CDR2 YNFKEQ. The CDR3 has 12 residues. DNA of the CDR3: TGTGCCAGCAGCCAAGGGGAGGGACCCCTCCACTTT. Translation gives CASSQGEGPLHF.

This chain's CDR3 is CASSLARGQAARPLHF. CDR3 nucleotide sequence: TGTGCCAGCAGCTTGGCCAGGGGGCAAGCGGCTAGGCCCCTCCACTTT. V gene TRBV5-4 combines with J gene TRBJ1-6; 8 nucleotides match TRBD1. CDR1 SGHNT and CDR2 YYREEE come from the germline V gene (reference sequence). The CDR3 runs 16 residues. Germline trimming cut 0 bases from V and 13 bases from J; bases unmatched to any gene: 12.